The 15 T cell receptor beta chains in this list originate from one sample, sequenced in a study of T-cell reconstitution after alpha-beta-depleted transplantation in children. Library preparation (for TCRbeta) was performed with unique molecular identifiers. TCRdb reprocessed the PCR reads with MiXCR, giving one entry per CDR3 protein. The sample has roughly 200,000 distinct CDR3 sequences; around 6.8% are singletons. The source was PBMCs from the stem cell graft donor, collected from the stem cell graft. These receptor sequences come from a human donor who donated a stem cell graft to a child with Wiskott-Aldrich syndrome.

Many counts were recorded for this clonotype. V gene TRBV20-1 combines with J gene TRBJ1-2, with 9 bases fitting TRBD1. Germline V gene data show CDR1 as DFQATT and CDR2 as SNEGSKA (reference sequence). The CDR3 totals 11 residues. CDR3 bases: TGCAGGACCGGGACAGGGAATGGCTACACCTTC. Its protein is CRTGTGNGYTF.

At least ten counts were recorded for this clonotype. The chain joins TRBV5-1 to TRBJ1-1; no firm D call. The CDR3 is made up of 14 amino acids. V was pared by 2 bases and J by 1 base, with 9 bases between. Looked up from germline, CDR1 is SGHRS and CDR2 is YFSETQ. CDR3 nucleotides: TGCGCCAGCAGCTTCGCGGTACAGAACACTGAAGCTTTCTTT. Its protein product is CASSFAVQNTEAFF.

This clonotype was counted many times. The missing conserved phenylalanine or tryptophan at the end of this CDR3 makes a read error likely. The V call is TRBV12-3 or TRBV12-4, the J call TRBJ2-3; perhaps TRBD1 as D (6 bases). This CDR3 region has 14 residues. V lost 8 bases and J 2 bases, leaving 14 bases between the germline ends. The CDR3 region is CASGQGPYTDTQYS. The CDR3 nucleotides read TGTGCCAGCGGCCAGGGGCCATACACAGATACGCAGTATTCT.

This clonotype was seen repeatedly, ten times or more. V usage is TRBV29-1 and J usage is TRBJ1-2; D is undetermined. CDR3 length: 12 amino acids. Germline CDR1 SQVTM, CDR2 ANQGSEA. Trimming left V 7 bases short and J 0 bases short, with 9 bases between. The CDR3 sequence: CSGATSNYGYTF. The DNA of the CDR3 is TGCAGCGGAGCGACCTCTAACTATGGCTACACCTTC.

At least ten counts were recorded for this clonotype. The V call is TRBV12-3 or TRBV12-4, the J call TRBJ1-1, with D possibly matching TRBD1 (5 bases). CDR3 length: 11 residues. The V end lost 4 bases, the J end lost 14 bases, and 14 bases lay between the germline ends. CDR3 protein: CASSSRTGTFF. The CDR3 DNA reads TGTGCCAGCAGTTCCCGGACGGGGACGTTCTTT.

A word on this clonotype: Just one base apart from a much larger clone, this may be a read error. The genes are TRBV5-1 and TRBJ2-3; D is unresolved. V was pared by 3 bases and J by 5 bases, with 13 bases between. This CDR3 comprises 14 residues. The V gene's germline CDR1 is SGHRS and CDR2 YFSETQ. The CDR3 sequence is CASSSGSPKDTQYF. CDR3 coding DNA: TGCGCCAGCAGCTCCGGGTCGCCGAAAGATACGCAGTATTTT.

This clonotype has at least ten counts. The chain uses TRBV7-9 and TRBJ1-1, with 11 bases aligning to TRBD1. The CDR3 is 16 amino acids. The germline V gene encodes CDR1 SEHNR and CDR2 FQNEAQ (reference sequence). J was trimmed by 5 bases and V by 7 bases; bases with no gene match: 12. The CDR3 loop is CASTYFGGTGGTEAFF. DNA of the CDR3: TGTGCCAGCACCTACTTTGGAGGGACAGGGGGGACTGAAGCTTTCTTT.

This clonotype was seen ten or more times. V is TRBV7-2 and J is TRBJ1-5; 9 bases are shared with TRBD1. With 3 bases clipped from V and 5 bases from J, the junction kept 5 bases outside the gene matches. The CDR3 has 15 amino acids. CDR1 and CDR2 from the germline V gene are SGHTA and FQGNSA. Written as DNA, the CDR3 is TGTGCCAGCAGCTTCCTGACAGGGGGTGATCAGCCCCAGCATTTT. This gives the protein CASSFLTGGDQPQHF.

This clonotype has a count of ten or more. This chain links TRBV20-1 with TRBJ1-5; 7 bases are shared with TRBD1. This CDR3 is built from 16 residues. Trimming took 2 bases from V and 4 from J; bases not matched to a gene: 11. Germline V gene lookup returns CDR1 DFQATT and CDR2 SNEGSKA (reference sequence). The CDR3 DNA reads TGCAGTGCTAGACCGTACAGGGGAAGGGGAAATCAGCCCCAGCATTTT. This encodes CSARPYRGRGNQPQHF.

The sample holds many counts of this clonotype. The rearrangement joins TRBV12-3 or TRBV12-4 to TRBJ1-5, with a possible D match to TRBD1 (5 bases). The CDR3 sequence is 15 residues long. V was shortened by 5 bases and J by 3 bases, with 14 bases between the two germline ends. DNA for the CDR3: TGTGCCAGCAGTCTGGGCGGGGGGAACAATCAGCCCCAGCATTTT. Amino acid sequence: CASSLGGGNNQPQHF.

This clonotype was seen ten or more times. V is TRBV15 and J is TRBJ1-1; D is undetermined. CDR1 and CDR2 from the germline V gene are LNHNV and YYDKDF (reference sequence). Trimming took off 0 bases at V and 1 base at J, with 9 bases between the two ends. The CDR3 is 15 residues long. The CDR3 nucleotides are TGTGCCACCAGCAGAGATCTCGGCAGGAACACTGAAGCTTTCTTT. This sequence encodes CATSRDLGRNTEAFF.

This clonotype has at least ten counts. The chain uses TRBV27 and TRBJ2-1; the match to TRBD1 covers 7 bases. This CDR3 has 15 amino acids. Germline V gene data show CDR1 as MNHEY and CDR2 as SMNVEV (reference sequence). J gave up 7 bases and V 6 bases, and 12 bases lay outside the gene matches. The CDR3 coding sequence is TGTGCCAGCAGAAAGGGGGCGCCGGGGCTGAATGAGCAGTTCTTC. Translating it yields CASRKGAPGLNEQFF.

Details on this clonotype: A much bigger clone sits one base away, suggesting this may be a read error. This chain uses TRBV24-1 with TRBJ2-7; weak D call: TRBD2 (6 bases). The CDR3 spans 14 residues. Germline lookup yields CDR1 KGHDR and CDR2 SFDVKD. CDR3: CGTSDSRLVEIEYF. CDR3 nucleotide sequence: TGTGGCACCAGTGATTCCCGACTAGTAGAAATAGAGTACTTC.

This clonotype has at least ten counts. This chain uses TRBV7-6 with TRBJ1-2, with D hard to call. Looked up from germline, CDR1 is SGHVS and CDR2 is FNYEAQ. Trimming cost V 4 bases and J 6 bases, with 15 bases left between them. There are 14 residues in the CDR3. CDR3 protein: CASSSDVAAHGYTF. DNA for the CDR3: TGTGCCAGCAGCTCCGACGTGGCAGCCCATGGCTACACCTTC.

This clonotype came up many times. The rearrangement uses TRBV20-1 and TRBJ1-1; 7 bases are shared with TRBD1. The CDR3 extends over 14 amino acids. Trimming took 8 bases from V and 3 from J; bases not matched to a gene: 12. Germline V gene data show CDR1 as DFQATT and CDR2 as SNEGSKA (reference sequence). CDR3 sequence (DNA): TGCAGTACGATTAGGGGGCGGGGTGACACTGAAGCTTTCTTT. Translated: CSTIRGRGDTEAFF.